These 21 T cell receptor beta chains share one sample of origin, sequenced in a study of cytomegalovirus exposure and HLA in healthy donors (dated by TCRdb to about 2017). Library prep was done by the immunoSEQ multiplex PCR assay. For the multiplex PCR, a mixture combining 60 forward primers for TCR Vbeta segments and 13 reverse primers for TCR Jbeta segments was used. TCRdb mirrors the immuneACCESS table, restricted to in-frame sequences. Some clones are absent from its copies; in checked studies, under half trace to an unresolved V gene, and the reason for the others is unknown. This sample lists fewer than 150,000 clones; 80% were detected once. The ten largest clones represent around 5% of the sample. Material for sequencing was PBMCs. All receptors come from a male donor in good health and CMV-seronegative.

This sequence joins TRBV9 and TRBJ1-1; no firm D call. Trimming pared 1 base from V and 2 bases from J, leaving 9 bases between. This CDR3 comprises 14 residues. Germline loops: CDR1 SGDLS, CDR2 YYNGEE. CDR3 DNA sequence: TGTGCCAGCAGCGTAACTTATGGTAACACTGAAGCTTTCTTT. Amino acids: CASSVTYGNTEAFF. Full variable domain (missing parts from reference TRBV9 and TRBJ1-1): DSGVTQTPKHLITATGQRVTLRCSPRSGDLSVYWYQQSLDQGLQFLIQYYNGEERAKGNILERFSAQQFPDLHSELNLSSLELGDSALYFCASSVTYGNTEAFFGQGTRLTVV.

V is TRBV11-3 and J is TRBJ2-1; 9 nucleotides line up with TRBD1. This CDR3 is 15 amino acids long. V shed 0 bases and J 5 bases; nucleotides not matched to a gene: 2. Germline CDR1 reads SGHNT; CDR2 reads YENEEA. CDR3 amino acids: CASSLETGGDNEQFF. Written as DNA, the CDR3 is TGTGCCAGCAGCTTAGAGACAGGGGGTGACAATGAGCAGTTCTTC.

J is TRBJ2-3 and V is TRBV7-3, with 9 bases matching TRBD2. The length of the CDR3 is 16 residues. From germline, CDR1 is SGHTA and CDR2 FQGTGA. The junction had 5 bases not matched to a gene; V was cut back by 1 base and J by 3 bases. The CDR3 DNA reads as TGTGCCAGCAGCTTAAAGGGGCGGGGGGGGACAGATACGCAGTATTTT. Its translation is CASSLKGRGGTDTQYF.

The chain couples TRBV6-1 to TRBJ2-3; maybe TRBD2 (5 bases). CDR3 length: 12 amino acids. Trimming left V 4 bases short and J 5 bases short, with 7 bases between. Germline CDR1 is MNHNS and CDR2 is SASEGT. CDR3 DNA: TGTGCCAGCAGTGCAGAGGGAGATACGCAGTATTTT. It yields the protein CASSAEGDTQYF.

This chain links TRBV4-1 with TRBJ1-1, with 7 bases fitting TRBD1. There are 15 residues in the CDR3. The germline V gene has CDR1 MGHRA and CDR2 YSYEKL. V shed 1 base, J shed 1 base, and the junction held 3 bases outside the gene matches. The CDR3 DNA follows: TGCGCCAGCAGCCAAGGCCAGGGGGGGAACACTGAAGCTTTCTTT. Protein: CASSQGQGGNTEAFF.

The chain recombines TRBV7-9 with TRBJ1-1, with 8 bases lining up with TRBD1. The CDR3 contains 14 residues. Per the germline V gene, CDR1 is SEHNR and CDR2 is FQNEAQ (reference sequence). Germline trimming cut 5 bases from V and 6 bases from J; bases unmatched to any gene: 8. The chain's CDR3 is CASSVRSGGAEAFF. The CDR3 region has the DNA TGTGCCAGCAGCGTTCGATCAGGGGGCGCTGAAGCTTTCTTT.

This sequence joins TRBV15 and TRBJ2-3, with TRBD2 identical over 11 bases. The CDR3 is 16 amino acids. CDR1 and CDR2 (germline): LNHNV, YYDKDF (reference sequence). Germline trimming cut 1 base from V and 5 bases from J; bases unmatched to any gene: 5. CDR3 region: CATSRALAGGRDTQYF. CDR3 bases: TGTGCCACCAGCAGAGCCCTAGCGGGGGGTAGAGATACGCAGTATTTT. Drawing the rest from reference TRBV15 and TRBJ2-3, the complete variable domain is DAMVIQNPRYQVTQFGKPVTLSCSQTLNHNVMYWYQQKSSQAPKLLFHYYDKDFNNEADTPDNFQSRRPNTSFCFLDIRSPGLGDTAMYLCATSRALAGGRDTQYFGPGTRLTVL.

The chain employs TRBV5-4 and TRBJ2-7, with 11 bases identical to TRBD2. V lost 3 bases, J lost 2 bases, and 4 bases stayed unmatched. From germline, CDR1 is SGHNT and CDR2 YYREEE (reference sequence). This CDR3 is 15 amino acids long. The CDR3 DNA sequence: TGTGCCAGCAGCTGGGGACTAGCGGAGACCTACGAGCAGTACTTC. Amino acids: CASSWGLAETYEQYF. Supplemented by reference TRBV5-4 and TRBJ2-7, the full variable domain reads ETGVTQSPTHLIKTRGQQVTLRCSSQSGHNTVSWYQQALGQGPQFIFQYYREEENGRGNFPPRFSGLQFPNYSSELNVNALELDDSALYLCASSWGLAETYEQYFGPGTRLTVT.

The chain has TRBV28 and TRBJ1-5; TRBD1 matches 9 bases. This CDR3 comprises 16 residues. The germline CDR1 and CDR2 sequences are MDHEN and SYDVKM. The J segment lost 5 bases and the V segment lost 5 bases, leaving 10 bases of the junction unmatched. The CDR3 nucleotides are TGTGCCAGCAGTACAAAACAGGGGGCTCCGGATCAGCCCCAGCATTTT. Translating gives CASSTKQGAPDQPQHF.

J is TRBJ1-6 and V is TRBV6-5; a weak D match, TRBD1 (6 bases). Germline V gives CDR1 MNHEY, CDR2 SVGAGI. CDR3 length equals 15 residues. Trimming took off 9 bases at V and 0 bases at J, with 12 bases between the two ends. CDR3 region: CASRGGSSYNSPLHF. The CDR3 DNA sequence: TGTGCCAGTAGGGGGGGGTCCTCCTATAATTCACCCCTCCACTTT.

V usage is TRBV7-2 and J usage is TRBJ1-2, with a possible D match to TRBD1 (5 bases). Germline V lookup: CDR1 SGHTA, CDR2 FQGNSA. The CDR3 runs to 12 residues. Trimming took off 8 bases at V and 4 bases at J, with 11 bases between the two ends. CDR3 nucleotides: TGTGCCAGCGGCAGGGAGGTCTATGGCTACACCTTC. Protein sequence: CASGREVYGYTF.

The V call is TRBV7-9, the J call TRBJ1-6; TRBD1 matches at 9 bases. Per the germline V gene, CDR1 is SEHNR and CDR2 is FQNEAQ (reference sequence). The CDR3 covers 14 residues. After removal of 7 bases from V and 7 bases from J, the junction contained 5 bases not matched to a gene. CDR3 bases: TGTGCCAGCACCCTCGACAGGGGGAATTCACCCCTCCACTTT. It codes for CASTLDRGNSPLHF. The whole variable domain, filled in from reference TRBV7-9 and TRBJ1-6, reads DTGVSQNPRHKITKRGQNVTFRCDPISEHNRLYWYRQTLGQGPEFLTYFQNEAQLEKSRLLSDRFSAERPKGSFSTLEIQRTEQGDSAMYLCASTLDRGNSPLHFGNGTRLTVT.

This clone came up a few times. V is TRBV7-2 and J is TRBJ1-1; D is perhaps TRBD1 (5 bases). Germline assignment: CDR1 SGHTA and CDR2 FQGNSA. Between the trimmed V and J ends, which lost 2 bases and 4 bases, there was a span of 8 bases. This CDR3 contains 13 residues. In DNA, the CDR3 is TGTGCCAGCAGCTTAAGGGGTCTCACTGAAGCTTTCTTT. Residues: CASSLRGLTEAFF.

This clone has just one count. The chain combines TRBV18 with TRBJ1-5, with D possibly TRBD1 on 5 matching bases. V was clipped by 4 bases and J by 6 bases, with 16 bases between them. Germline CDR1 reads KGHSH; CDR2 reads LQKENI. The CDR3 length is 15 residues. The CDR3 DNA follows: TGTGCCAGCTCACAACTAGCAGGGTCCGGTCAGCCCCAGCATTTT. It codes for CASSQLAGSGQPQHF.

This chain joins TRBV13 and TRBJ1-6; 7 bases fit TRBD1. The ends lost 3 bases at V and 7 bases at J; junction bases unmatched: 3. Germline V lookup: CDR1 PRHDT, CDR2 FYEKMQ (reference sequence). CDR3 length: 14 amino acids. For the CDR3, the DNA is TGTGCCAGCAGCTTGGTAGGGGGCAATTCACCCCTCCACTTT. Its protein product is CASSLVGGNSPLHF. Full variable domain (remainder filled in from reference TRBV13 and TRBJ1-6): AAGVIQSPRHLIKEKRETATLKCYPIPRHDTVYWYQQGPGQDPQFLISFYEKMQSDKGSIPDRFSAQQFSDYHSELNMSSLELGDSALYFCASSLVGGNSPLHFGNGTRLTVT.

This clone turned up a few times. The chain is built from TRBV25-1 and TRBJ2-5; the D is unclear. Trimming removed 2 bases from V and 5 bases from J, with 9 bases in between. Per germline, CDR1 MGHDK and CDR2 SYGVNS. The CDR3 spans 13 residues. In DNA form, the CDR3 reads TGTGCCAGCAGTGAACCAGTGCCGGAGACCCAGTACTTC. This encodes CASSEPVPETQYF.

The rearrangement joins TRBV7-3 to TRBJ1-5, with D possibly being TRBD1 (5 bases). From germline, CDR1 is SGHTA and CDR2 FQGTGA. The CDR3 sequence is 18 residues long. Trimming cost V 1 base and J 2 bases, with 18 bases left between them. CDR3 protein: CASSLKLPWAGRNQPQHF. The CDR3 nucleotides are TGTGCCAGCAGCTTAAAACTACCCTGGGCGGGGCGCAATCAGCCCCAGCATTTT.

The rearrangement links TRBV9 to TRBJ1-6; D might be TRBD1 (5 bases). V lost 4 bases and J 7 bases, leaving 12 bases between the germline ends. The CDR3 totals 14 residues. The germline V gene has CDR1 SGDLS and CDR2 YYNGEE. CDR3 in amino acids: CASSRRGGNSPLHF. In nucleotides, the CDR3 is TGTGCCAGCAGCAGGCGTGGGGGGAATTCACCCCTCCACTTT.

This sequence joins TRBV14 and TRBJ2-1; TRBD2 might be the D (5 bases). Trimming took 3 bases from V and 3 from J, leaving 12 bases between them. Germline loops: CDR1 SGHDN, CDR2 FVKESK. The length of the CDR3 is 15 residues. The CDR3: CASSHLGLDYNEQFF. The CDR3, as DNA: TGTGCCAGCAGCCATCTAGGACTCGACTACAATGAGCAGTTCTTC.

The chain employs TRBV10-3 and TRBJ2-6, with 7 bases identical to TRBD1. Germline loops: CDR1 ENHRY, CDR2 SYGVKD. The CDR3 is 16 amino acids. The V segment lost 3 bases and the J segment 2 bases; nucleotides outside the gene matches: 4. The chain's CDR3 is CAISELDRAGANVLTF. As DNA, the CDR3 is TGTGCCATCAGTGAACTAGACAGGGCTGGGGCCAACGTCCTGACTTTC.

Of note for this clone: Compared with germline, one end of the junction differs, possibly owing to a read error. CDR3 coding DNA: TGTGCCAGCAGCGTAGGCCTCTATGACTACACCTTC. Encoded protein: CASSVGLYDYTF. The rearrangement links TRBV9 to TRBJ1-2; D gene uncertain. Germline V CDR1 and CDR2: SGDLS, YYNGEE. The length of the CDR3 is 12 residues.